This T cell receptor beta chain is drawn from a study of CD8+ T cells in alopecia areata. As for the study in general: Treatment ran 6 to 18 months, with 6 months of follow-up afterward.

Treatment denoted: oral pan-JAK inhibitor, 5-10 mg twice daily. Individuals with alopecia areata gave both lesional scalp punch biopsies and peripheral blood for collection. Germline CDR1 reads SGHRS; CDR2 reads YFSETQ. This CDR3 region has 15 residues. Trimming removed 0 bases from V and 3 bases from J, with 10 bases in between. As the sequencing template, cDNA was produced by extracting RNA and reverse transcribing it. Sequencing was performed with immunoSEQ multiplex PCR; in TCRdb, only in-frame clones are kept and a portion is missing. The repertoire includes under 300,000 clones, 50% to 75% of them detected once, and 0.9% to 0.95% sits in the top ten.

The receptor's source is a human donor with alopecia areata. The V gene is TRBV5-1, the J gene TRBJ1-5; possible D gene TRBD1, 5 bases. The material sequenced was CD4+ T cells sorted from blood, taken at week 52, from a patient treated with tofacitinib. The CDR3 DNA follows: TGCGCCAGCAGCTTGGACGGGGCAGACAATCAGCCCCAGCATTTT. Translating it yields CASSLDGADNQPQHF.